This T cell receptor (beta chain) was recorded in a study of blood T cell repertoires in COVID-19. This CDR3 has 20 residues. Germline V lookup: CDR1 LGHNA, CDR2 YNFKEQ. Trimming removed 1 base from V and 0 bases from J; junction bases left unmatched: 16. TCRdb keeps only in-frame clones here, not all; method: immunoSEQ multiplex PCR. The top ten clones hold around 8.5% of a sample with 110,000 or so clones, more than 75% of them seen once. The TCR sequence derives from a woman in her 40s with acute or convalescent COVID-19. The gene calls are TRBV4-2 and TRBJ2-7; 9 bases agree with TRBD2. Sequencing input: peripheral blood. CDR3 nucleotide sequence: TGTGCCAGCAGCCAAGTTCCGGGACTAGCAGTGTCGGGCAGCTCCTACGAGCAGTACTTC. It yields the protein CASSQVPGLAVSGSSYEQYF.